The sequence of this TCR beta chain was determined in a study of STAT5B mutations in CD4+ large granular lymphocyte leukemia. The study, taken as a whole, reports: TRBV06-family usage was enriched in top patient clones (8/27) versus controls (2/35). CD4-sorted patient repertoires seemed more clonal than healthy CD4+ repertoires. No patients shared main leukemic clonotypes, though around 24% appeared at low frequency elsewhere.

The survey-level immunoSEQ assay was used. Using immunoSEQ multiplex PCR, the repertoire was profiled, and TCRdb retains in-frame clones only, with some absent. This table has under 55,000 clones, around 85% appearing once. This CDR3 region has 15 residues. CDR1 is SGHNT, CDR2 YYREEE, per germline (reference sequence). Trimming shortened V by 5 bases and J by 2 bases, and 16 bases separated the two germline ends. To note about this clone: The target antigen is unknown.

The sequence was obtained from a human donor in good health. The gene calls are TRBV5-4 and TRBJ2-5; D is undetermined. Sequencing was carried out using CD4+ T cells from blood buffy coats. CDR3: CASRPSLGNQETQYF. The CDR3 DNA reads TGTGCCAGCAGGCCATCCCTAGGGAATCAAGAGACCCAGTACTTC.